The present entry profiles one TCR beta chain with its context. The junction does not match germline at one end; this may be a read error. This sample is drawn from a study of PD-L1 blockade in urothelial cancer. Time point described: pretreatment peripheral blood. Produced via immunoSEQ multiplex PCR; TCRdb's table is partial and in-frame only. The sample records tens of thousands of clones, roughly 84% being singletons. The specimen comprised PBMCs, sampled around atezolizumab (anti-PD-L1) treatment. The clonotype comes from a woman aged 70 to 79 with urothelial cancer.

The chain's CDR3 is CASSLSVRGGNAIYF. CDR3 in DNA: TGTGCCAGCAGTTTATCAGTTAGAGGTGGAAACGCCATATATTTT. The chain has TRBV28 and TRBJ1-3; D is undetermined. Germline V gives CDR1 MDHEN, CDR2 SYDVKM. This CDR3 spans 15 amino acids.